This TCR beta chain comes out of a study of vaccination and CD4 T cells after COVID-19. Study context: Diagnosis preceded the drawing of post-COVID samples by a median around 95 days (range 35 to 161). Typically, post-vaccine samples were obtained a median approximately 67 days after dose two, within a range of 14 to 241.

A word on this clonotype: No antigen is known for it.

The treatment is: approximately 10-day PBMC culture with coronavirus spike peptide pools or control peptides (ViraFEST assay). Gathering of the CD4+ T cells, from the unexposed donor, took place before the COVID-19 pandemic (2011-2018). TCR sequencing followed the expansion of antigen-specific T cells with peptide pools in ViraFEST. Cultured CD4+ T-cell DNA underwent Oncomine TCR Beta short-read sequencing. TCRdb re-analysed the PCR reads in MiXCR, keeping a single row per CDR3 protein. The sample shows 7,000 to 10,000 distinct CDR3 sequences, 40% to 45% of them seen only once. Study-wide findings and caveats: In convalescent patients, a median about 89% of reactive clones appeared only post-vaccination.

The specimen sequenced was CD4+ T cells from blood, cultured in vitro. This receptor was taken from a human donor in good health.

The CDR3 region is CASYSRNDGYTF. As DNA, the CDR3 is TGTGCCAGTTATTCCCGAAATGACGGCTACACCTTC. J is TRBJ1-2 and V is TRBV6-4; no reliable D call. The CDR3 has 12 residues. Germline assignment: CDR1 MRHNA and CDR2 SNTAGT. The V and J ends lost 9 bases and 8 bases respectively, with 16 bases between them.